A single sample gave rise to the 32 T cell receptor beta chains below, sequenced in a study of response to subunit inactivated influenza vaccine. TCRdb reprocessed the RT-PCR reads via MiXCR and lists one record per CDR3 protein. The sample lists over 800,000 distinct CDR3 sequences; 20% to 25% were seen once. The input for sequencing was PBMCs from blood, taken approximately 5 days after vaccination. These receptor sequences come from a man in his fifties or sixties who received an inactivated influenza vaccine.

This clonotype was detected ten times or more. The V and J genes are TRBV2 and TRBJ2-7; D may be TRBD2 (7 bases). The germline CDR1 and CDR2 sequences are SNHLY and FYNNEI. This CDR3 has 13 residues. V lost 7 bases to trimming and J lost 2 bases, with 12 bases between them. The CDR3 DNA follows: TGTGCCAGCACGGAGGGGGGGACCTACGAGCAGTACTTC. Translating gives CASTEGGTYEQYF.

The rearrangement links TRBV6-1 to TRBJ2-7; unclear D gene. Deletions cut 0 bases from V and 0 bases from J, with 18 bases between. Per the germline V gene, CDR1 is MNHNS and CDR2 is SASEGT. This CDR3 comprises 18 residues. Here the CDR3 DNA reads TGTGCCAGCAGTGAAGCGCATTTAACTACCCTGAGCTCCTACGAGCAGTACTTC. Residues: CASSEAHLTTLSSYEQYF.

The rearrangement joins TRBV20-1 to TRBJ1-1; D unresolved. This CDR3 region has 14 residues. Germline-derived CDR1 and CDR2 are DFQATT and SNEGSKA (reference sequence). Trimming shortened V by 2 bases and J by 6 bases, and 16 bases separated the two germline ends. This chain's CDR3 is CSARSPHKTPEAFF. CDR3 in DNA: TGCAGTGCTAGATCCCCCCATAAGACACCTGAAGCTTTCTTT.

V and J are TRBV23-1 and TRBJ2-7; the D gene is possibly TRBD2 (6 bases). TRBV23-1 is an open reading frame, and its role is uncertain. The CDR3 length is 17 residues. Trimming removed 3 bases from V and 6 bases from J, with 24 bases in between. CDR3 loop: CASSHYGTGSEESEQYF. The CDR3 DNA follows: TGCGCCAGCAGTCACTACGGTACCGGGAGCGAAGAATCCGAGCAGTACTTC.

J is TRBJ2-5 and V is TRBV4-2; 7 bases line up with TRBD2. Germline V CDR1 and CDR2: LGHNA, YNFKEQ. The V segment lost 1 base and the J segment 5 bases; nucleotides outside the gene matches: 7. The CDR3 contains 15 residues. The CDR3 DNA reads TGTGCCAGCAGCCAAGGGGGAGCGGGAAGGGAGACCCAGTACTTC. Its protein product is CASSQGGAGRETQYF.

The rearrangement joins TRBV7-2 to TRBJ2-5, with TRBD2 identical over 7 bases. V shed 1 base and J 4 bases; nucleotides not matched to a gene: 9. From germline, CDR1 is SGHTA and CDR2 FQGNSA. The length of the CDR3 is 16 residues. Written as DNA, the CDR3 is TGTGCCAGCAGCTTAGGGGGATCAGCGGGATCAGAGACCCAGTACTTC. This codes for CASSLGGSAGSETQYF.

For the CDR3, the DNA is TGTGCCAGCGGGAGAAGGACAGCAATGAACACTGAAGCTTTCTTT. Protein product: CASGRRTAMNTEAFF. This rearrangement joins TRBV6-1 to TRBJ1-1; TRBD1 is a possible D gene (6 bases). V lost 8 bases, J lost 0 bases, and 16 bases lay in between. The CDR3 totals 15 residues. Germline CDR1 reads MNHNS; CDR2 reads SASEGT.

The rearrangement joins TRBV19 to TRBJ2-1; D is undetermined. Trimming stripped 1 base from V and 3 bases from J, with 7 bases between. This CDR3 has 14 residues. The germline V gene encodes CDR1 LNHDA and CDR2 SQIVND (reference sequence). The CDR3 region has the DNA TGTGCCAGTAGTATAGGACCAGACTACAATGAGCAGTTCTTC. Its protein product is CASSIGPDYNEQFF.

V usage is TRBV5-6 and J usage is TRBJ2-5; D remains ambiguous. Trimming removed 1 base at V and 6 bases at J, with 7 bases between. The CDR3 consists of 12 residues. Germline CDR1 reads SGHDT; CDR2 reads YYEEEE. The CDR3 loop is CASSLNLQTQYF. DNA of the CDR3: TGTGCCAGCAGCTTGAACCTCCAGACCCAGTACTTC.

The chain carries TRBV5-3 and TRBJ1-2, with TRBD1 matching over 9 bases. TRBV5-3 is placed among ORFs of uncertain function. The V and J ends lost 4 bases and 5 bases, in that order; junction bases with no gene match: 3. The CDR3 runs 13 residues. DNA of the CDR3: TGTGCCAGAAGCCCACAGGGGGCGTATGGCTACACCTTC. It encodes CARSPQGAYGYTF.

This clonotype was found many times. This chain uses TRBV4-3 with TRBJ2-1, with D possibly matching TRBD2 (6 bases). Per germline, CDR1 LGHNA and CDR2 YSLEER. V dropped 0 bases and J dropped 4 bases, with 10 bases sitting between them. The length of the CDR3 is 15 residues. The CDR3: CASSQDGGDYNEQFF. CDR3 sequence (DNA): TGCGCCAGCAGCCAAGATGGAGGGGATTACAATGAGCAGTTCTTC.

This clonotype appeared many times. The gene calls are TRBV29-1 and TRBJ2-4; the D call may be TRBD1 or TRBD2 (5 bases each). This CDR3 comprises 13 residues. V dropped 2 bases and J dropped 5 bases, with 10 bases sitting between them. Germline V lookup: CDR1 SQVTM, CDR2 ANQGSEA. The CDR3 DNA is TGCAGCGTTGAAAAGGGGCGGGAAAACATTCAGTACTTC. This translates into CSVEKGRENIQYF.

This clonotype was recorded many times. The V and J genes are TRBV24-1 and TRBJ1-1, with D uncertain. Germline CDR1 reads KGHDR; CDR2 reads SFDVKD. V was pared by 9 bases and J by 1 base, with 14 bases between. CDR3 length: 14 amino acids. The CDR3 loop reads CATSRTSENTEAFF. The DNA for the CDR3 is TGTGCCACCTCCCGGACGAGTGAGAACACTGAAGCTTTCTTT.

This clonotype has just a few counts. This sequence joins TRBV4-3 and TRBJ2-1; 7 positions agree with TRBD1. V gave up 1 base and J gave up 2 bases; unmatched junction bases: 5. Germline V gives CDR1 LGHNA, CDR2 YSLEER. This CDR3 contains 16 residues. In DNA form, the CDR3 reads TGCGCCAGCAGCCAAGGGGTAGGGGGCGCCTACAATGAGCAGTTCTTC. It is translated as CASSQGVGGAYNEQFF.

The chain has TRBV9 and TRBJ2-3, with 9 nucleotides matching TRBD1. J was trimmed by 4 bases and V by 0 bases; bases with no gene match: 3. The CDR3 consists of 15 residues. Germline values: CDR1 SGDLS, CDR2 YYNGEE. The CDR3 is CASSVGQGGPDTQYF. DNA for the CDR3: TGTGCCAGCAGCGTAGGACAGGGGGGGCCAGATACGCAGTATTTT.

There are a few counts of this clonotype. This chain uses TRBV9 with TRBJ2-1; D might be TRBD2 (6 bases). CDR1 SGDLS and CDR2 YYNGEE come from the germline V gene. The CDR3 runs to 15 residues. Trimming cost V 3 bases and J 9 bases, with 19 bases left between them. CDR3 region: CASSEGRRRSGEQFF. The CDR3 DNA reads TGTGCCAGCAGCGAGGGGAGGCGAAGATCGGGTGAGCAGTTCTTC. The entire variable domain, with the rest obtained from reference TRBV9 and TRBJ2-1, is as follows: DSGVTQTPKHLITATGQRVTLRCSPRSGDLSVYWYQQSLDQGLQFLIQYYNGEERAKGNILERFSAQQFPDLHSELNLSSLELGDSALYFCASSEGRRRSGEQFFGPGTRLTVL.

This clonotype was observed a few times. The chain combines TRBV9 with TRBJ2-3; D is unresolved. Germline V gene data show CDR1 as SGDLS and CDR2 as YYNGEE. Trimming pared 3 bases from V and 5 bases from J, leaving 19 bases between. There are 16 residues in the CDR3. CDR3 nucleotides: TGTGCCAGCAGCGCAGTGTGGCCCTTCGATGGAGATACGCAGTATTTT. Translating it yields CASSAVWPFDGDTQYF.

The V call is TRBV12-3 or TRBV12-4, the J call TRBJ2-7; 8 bases align to TRBD2. The CDR3 loop spans 16 amino acids. The V segment lost 3 bases and the J segment 1 base; nucleotides outside the gene matches: 8. The CDR3 coding sequence is TGTGCCAGCAGTTTTGGGGGACTAGAGCGTTCCTACGAGCAGTACTTC. This gives the protein CASSFGGLERSYEQYF.

This clonotype was counted between two and nine times. V usage is TRBV9 and J usage is TRBJ2-1; 10 nucleotides match TRBD2. CDR1 is SGDLS and CDR2 is YYNGEE in the germline V gene. With 2 bases clipped from V and 10 bases from J, the junction kept 12 bases outside the gene matches. There are 16 residues in the CDR3. CDR3 protein: CASSVSSGSSFREQFF. The CDR3 DNA reads as TGTGCCAGCAGCGTTTCTAGCGGGAGTTCGTTCAGGGAGCAGTTCTTC.

This clonotype showed up just a few times. V usage is TRBV4-3 and J usage is TRBJ2-7; possible D gene TRBD1, 6 bases. CDR1 LGHNA and CDR2 YSLEER come from the germline V gene. The CDR3 is 14 residues long. Trimming left V 0 bases short and J 4 bases short, with 10 bases between. The CDR3 here is CASSQEARGYEQYF. In nucleotides, the CDR3 is TGCGCCAGCAGCCAAGAGGCCAGGGGATACGAGCAGTACTTC.

This clonotype was seen a few times. This chain links TRBV12-3 or TRBV12-4 with TRBJ2-6, with a weak D call TRBD1 (6 bases). V lost 5 bases and J 7 bases, leaving 18 bases between the germline ends. The CDR3 is made up of 16 amino acids. As DNA, the CDR3 is TGTGCCAGCAGTAAACGACAGGTGGGGTTTGCCAACGTCCTGACTTTC. Its translation: CASSKRQVGFANVLTF.

The chain links TRBV11-2 to TRBJ2-7; D gene uncertain. V was trimmed by 1 base and J by 4 bases, leaving 8 bases between them. The CDR3 is 13 amino acids. CDR1 is SGHAT and CDR2 is FQNNGV in the germline V gene. In DNA form, the CDR3 reads TGTGCCAGCAGCTTAGGATCTTGGTACGAGCAGTACTTC. This translates into CASSLGSWYEQYF.

The J gene is TRBJ2-7, the V gene TRBV6-2 or TRBV6-3; D is ambiguous. Per the germline V gene, CDR1 is MNHEY and CDR2 is SVGEGT. V lost 8 bases to trimming and J lost 0 bases, with 14 bases between them. The CDR3 runs 14 residues. CDR3 in amino acids: CASAPLLGSYEQYF. The CDR3 bases are TGTGCCAGCGCCCCGCTTCTTGGCTCCTACGAGCAGTACTTC.

This clonotype was seen a few times. This rearrangement joins TRBV6-1 to TRBJ2-7; D may be TRBD1 (5 bases). Per germline, CDR1 MNHNS and CDR2 SASEGT. The CDR3 spans 14 residues. V lost 2 bases and J 6 bases, leaving 14 bases between the germline ends. CDR3 in DNA: TGTGCCAGCAGTGAAAAGGGGCGAGGCCCCGAGCAGTACTTC. Protein product: CASSEKGRGPEQYF.

This clonotype has a count of ten or more. CDR3 protein: CASSKGTSGETYEQYF. The CDR3 DNA reads as TGTGCCAGCAGCAAAGGGACTAGCGGAGAAACCTACGAGCAGTACTTC. The chain carries TRBV21-1 and TRBJ2-7; TRBD2, as called in the table, went unchecked against the DNA. TRBV21-1 is a pseudogene. The CDR3 has 16 amino acids.

The J gene is TRBJ2-1, the V gene TRBV7-6; a weak D match, TRBD2 (5 bases). The V end was cut by 5 bases, the J end by 3 bases, with 17 bases between. The CDR3 loop spans 16 amino acids. In germline, CDR1 is SGHVS, CDR2 FNYEAQ. The CDR3 DNA is TGTGCCAGCAGCGCCGATCGGGGTTCCCACTACAATGAGCAGTTCTTC. Amino acids: CASSADRGSHYNEQFF.

The sample holds a few counts of this clonotype. The chain carries TRBV7-9 and TRBJ2-1, with TRBD2 identical over 7 bases. In germline, CDR1 is SEHNR, CDR2 FQNEAQ (reference sequence). The CDR3 is 11 amino acids. With V trimmed by 10 bases and J by 12 bases, 9 bases remained unmatched. The CDR3 sequence: CATGRGSMQFF. In nucleotides, the CDR3 is TGTGCCACCGGGCGGGGGTCGATGCAGTTCTTC.

V is TRBV10-3 and J is TRBJ1-3, with 9 bases aligning to TRBD1. The CDR3 contains 15 residues. Germline-derived CDR1 and CDR2 are ENHRY and SYGVKD. V shed 3 bases, J shed 4 bases, and the junction held 4 bases outside the gene matches. CDR3 nucleotides: TGTGCCATCAGTGACCGGGACAGGGTGGGAAACACCATATATTTT. Its protein product is CAISDRDRVGNTIYF.

This clonotype was observed at least ten times. V and J are TRBV29-1 and TRBJ2-5, with TRBD2 identical over 8 bases. CDR3 size: 13 residues. Per germline, CDR1 SQVTM and CDR2 ANQGSEA. The junction had 4 bases not matched to a gene; V was cut back by 6 bases and J by 1 base. DNA for the CDR3: TGCAGCGTAGCGGGAGTGATCCAAGAGACCCAGTACTTC. It yields the protein CSVAGVIQETQYF.

The V and J genes are TRBV5-1 and TRBJ1-6; 8 bases are shared with TRBD1. CDR3 length: 15 residues. Losses at the gene ends were 2 bases for V and 10 bases for J; bases not matched to a gene: 8. Germline V gene data show CDR1 as SGHRS and CDR2 as YFSETQ. In DNA, the CDR3 is TGCGCCAGCAGCTTATCTCCGGGACAGGAATCACCCCTCCACTTT. It codes for CASSLSPGQESPLHF.

This clonotype was seen a handful of times. The rearrangement uses TRBV7-9 and TRBJ1-3; D unclear. The germline V gene has CDR1 SEHNR and CDR2 FQNEAQ (reference sequence). The CDR3 sequence is 13 residues long. V lost 10 bases and J lost 0, with 10 bases in between. This CDR3 is CAIQRDSGNTIYF. Here the CDR3 DNA reads TGTGCCATACAGCGGGACTCTGGAAACACCATATATTTT. The variable domain in full, completed from reference TRBV7-9 and TRBJ1-3, reads DTGVSQNPRHKITKRGQNVTFRCDPISEHNRLYWYRQTLGQGPEFLTYFQNEAQLEKSRLLSDRFSAERPKGSFSTLEIQRTEQGDSAMYLCAIQRDSGNTIYFGEGSWLTVV.

The table lists this clonotype with a few counts. The chain carries TRBV27 and TRBJ2-7; the match to TRBD2 covers 9 bases. The CDR3 runs 15 residues. Germline V CDR1 and CDR2: MNHEY, SMNVEV (reference sequence). With V trimmed by 3 bases and J by 3 bases, 6 bases remained unmatched. This CDR3 is CASSFGAGGGYEQYF. CDR3 nucleotides: TGTGCCAGCAGTTTCGGGGCGGGAGGGGGCTACGAGCAGTACTTC.